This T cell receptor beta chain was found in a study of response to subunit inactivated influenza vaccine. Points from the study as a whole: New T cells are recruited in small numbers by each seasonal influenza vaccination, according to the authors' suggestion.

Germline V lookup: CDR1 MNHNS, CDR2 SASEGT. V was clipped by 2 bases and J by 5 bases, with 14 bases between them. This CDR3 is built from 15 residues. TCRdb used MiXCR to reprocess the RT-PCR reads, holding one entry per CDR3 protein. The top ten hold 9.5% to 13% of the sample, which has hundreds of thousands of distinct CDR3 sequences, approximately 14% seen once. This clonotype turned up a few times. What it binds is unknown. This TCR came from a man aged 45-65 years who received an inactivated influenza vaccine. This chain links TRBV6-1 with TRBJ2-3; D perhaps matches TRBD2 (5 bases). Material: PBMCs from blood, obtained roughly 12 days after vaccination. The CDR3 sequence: CASSEFFRREDTQYF. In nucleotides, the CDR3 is TGTGCCAGCAGTGAATTTTTCCGCCGGGAAGATACGCAGTATTTT.